The 2 T cell receptor beta chains below were found in one sample sequenced in a study of cytomegalovirus exposure and HLA in healthy donors. The repertoire was sequenced with immunoSEQ multiplex PCR; TCRdb's copy has only in-frame clones and lacks some. The table lists approximately 300,000 clones, around 86% of them singletons. Sequences were obtained from PBMCs. Every receptor here comes from a woman aged 18-29 years in good health and CMV-seronegative.

Turning to this clone: The sample has other DNA sequences that encode this CDR3 too. The gene calls are TRBV9 and TRBJ2-7; tentatively, D is TRBD2 (6 bases). This CDR3 comprises 14 residues. Trimming shortened V by 0 bases and J by 4 bases, and 11 bases separated the two germline ends. The V gene's germline CDR1 is SGDLS and CDR2 YYNGEE. Here the CDR3 DNA reads TGTGCCAGCAGCGTAGAAGTGGGGGGATACGAGCAGTACTTC. Translation: CASSVEVGGYEQYF.

V and J are TRBV7-3 and TRBJ2-7; a possible D gene is TRBD2 (5 bases). The CDR3 spans 13 residues. Germline V gene data show CDR1 as SGHTA and CDR2 as FQGTGA. V was pared by 5 bases and J by 5 bases, with 13 bases between. Here the CDR3 reads CASSVRREHEQYF. CDR3 coding DNA: TGTGCCAGCAGCGTCCGCCGGGAACACGAGCAGTACTTC.